Below, 10 T cell receptor beta chains from the same sample are listed, as sequenced in a study of control samples from healthy donors and cancer patients. Sequenced by immunoSEQ multiplex PCR; TCRdb stores in-frame clones only, minus some. The table lists approximately 160,000 clones, about 94% of them singletons. Material for sequencing was blood. These receptor sequences come from a woman between 25 and 40 years old in good health.

This clone showed up just a few times. This sequence joins TRBV11-2 and TRBJ2-5, with TRBD2 identical over 8 bases. CDR1 and CDR2 (germline): SGHAT, FQNNGV. The V segment lost 0 bases and the J segment 3 bases; nucleotides outside the gene matches: 0. CDR3 size: 14 residues. The CDR3 coding sequence is TGTGCCAGCAGCTTAGAACTAGCGGAAGAGACCCAGTACTTC. Its protein product is CASSLELAEETQYF.

The chain couples TRBV6-2 or TRBV6-3 to TRBJ1-1, with D possibly being TRBD1 (5 bases). Trimming left V 4 bases short and J 0 bases short, with 21 bases between. This CDR3 is built from 18 residues. In germline, CDR1 is MNHEY, CDR2 SVGEGT. CDR3 coding DNA: TGTGCCAGCAGTTTCTCTGTACGGGACGAATTACTGAACACTGAAGCTTTCTTT. Translation gives CASSFSVRDELLNTEAFF.

About this clone itself: An end of the junction does not agree with germline; a read error may underlie this. In the same sample, other DNA sequences code for this CDR3. The V call is TRBV6-6, the J call TRBJ2-7, with D possibly matching TRBD2 (6 bases). The CDR3 loop spans 13 amino acids. Germline CDR1 reads MNHNY; CDR2 reads SVGAGI (reference sequence). CDR3 region: CASSYEGTYEQYF. In DNA form, the CDR3 reads TGTGCCAGCAGTTACGAGGGGACTTACGAGCAGTACTTT.

This clone was observed a single time. The chain carries TRBV11-2 and TRBJ2-5; D is uncertain. The germline CDR1 and CDR2 sequences are SGHAT and FQNNGV. Trimming removed 0 bases from V and 4 bases from J, with 6 bases in between. This CDR3 is 13 amino acids long. CDR3 region: CASSLDPPETQYF. In DNA form, the CDR3 reads TGTGCCAGCAGCTTAGATCCCCCAGAGACCCAGTACTTC.

This clone was detected once. The chain uses TRBV28 and TRBJ2-7, with D uncertain. The CDR3 extends over 15 amino acids. Trimming pared 1 base from V and 0 bases from J, leaving 10 bases between. Germline V CDR1 and CDR2: MDHEN, SYDVKM. CDR3 loop: CASSLYRVSSYEQYF. For the CDR3, the DNA is TGTGCCAGCAGTTTATACCGGGTGAGCTCCTACGAGCAGTACTTC. Combining the CDR3 with reference TRBV28 and TRBJ2-7 gives the whole variable domain DVKVTQSSRYLVKRTGEKVFLECVQDMDHENMFWYRQDPGLGLRLIYFSYDVKMKEKGDIPEGYSVSREKKERFSLILESASTNQTSMYLCASSLYRVSSYEQYFGPGTRLTVT.

The chain joins TRBV9 to TRBJ2-7, with D unclear. The length of the CDR3 is 16 residues. The germline CDR1 and CDR2 sequences are SGDLS and YYNGEE. V lost 0 bases and J lost 2, with 15 bases in between. CDR3 in DNA: TGTGCCAGCAGCGTAGTTCGCATCAAGAGAACCTACGAGCAGTACTTC. Amino acid sequence: CASSVVRIKRTYEQYF.

The chain joins TRBV27 to TRBJ1-2; D is uncertain. Germline V lookup: CDR1 MNHEY, CDR2 SMNVEV (reference sequence). This CDR3 comprises 13 residues. Trimming took off 5 bases at V and 8 bases at J, with 15 bases between the two ends. DNA for the CDR3: TGTGCCAGCAGTCCCTCCTTAGGGCAGGGCTACACCTTC. Translating it yields CASSPSLGQGYTF.

This sequence joins TRBV6-5 and TRBJ2-7; no clear D gene. V lost 0 bases, J lost 2 bases, and 14 bases lay in between. The CDR3 covers 16 residues. CDR1 is MNHEY, CDR2 SVGAGI, per germline. This CDR3 reads CASSYSWLESPYEQYF. DNA for the CDR3: TGTGCCAGCAGTTACTCTTGGCTAGAAAGCCCCTACGAGCAGTACTTC.

The chain joins TRBV24-1 to TRBJ2-7; TRBD1 matches 9 bases. This CDR3 comprises 16 residues. The V gene's germline CDR1 is KGHDR and CDR2 SFDVKD. Losses at the gene ends were 3 bases for V and 3 bases for J; bases not matched to a gene: 8. The CDR3 sequence: CATSDAAGTGIYEQYF. The CDR3 nucleotides are TGTGCCACCAGTGATGCCGCCGGGACAGGGATCTACGAGCAGTACTTC.

The table lists this clone with a count of one. The rearrangement uses TRBV6-5 and TRBJ2-2; TRBD1 might be the D (6 bases). The CDR3 has 14 amino acids. Germline loops: CDR1 MNHEY, CDR2 SVGAGI. V was trimmed by 10 bases and J by 7 bases, leaving 19 bases between them. The CDR3 loop reads CATQGTQGSGELFF. The CDR3 nucleotides read TGTGCCACACAGGGTACTCAGGGAAGCGGGGAGCTGTTTTTT.